The subject of this entry is one T cell receptor (beta chain). Here immunoSEQ multiplex PCR was the method, and the copy in TCRdb shows in-frame clones only, minus some. Found here are about 820,000 clones, around 93% of them singletons; the top ten hold 24%. This sample was included in a study of shared clonotypes between healthy human individuals. About the research overall: Per donor, three plates held CD4 naive cells, three held CD4 memory, two held CD8 naive and one held CD8 memory.

Naive CD8 cells comprised CD45RO-negative, CCR7-positively selected cells, excluding terminally differentiated effector memory CD45RA+ cells. Germline-derived CDR1 and CDR2 are SGDLS and YYNGEE. Trimming stripped 0 bases from V and 6 bases from J, with 14 bases between. This CDR3 contains 15 residues. Sequencing input: naive CD8+ T cells sorted from blood. The chain joins TRBV9 to TRBJ2-3, with D perhaps matching TRBD1 or TRBD2 (5 bases each). The TCR comes from a man younger than 40 in good health. DNA for the CDR3: TGTGCCAGCAGCGTAGGGGGGATGGGTGTTGATACGCAGTATTTT. Translating gives CASSVGGMGVDTQYF. Full variable domain (rest looked up from reference TRBV9 and TRBJ2-3): DSGVTQTPKHLITATGQRVTLRCSPRSGDLSVYWYQQSLDQGLQFLIQYYNGEERAKGNILERFSAQQFPDLHSELNLSSLELGDSALYFCASSVGGMGVDTQYFGPGTRLTVL.